This is a list of T cell receptor beta chains from one sample in a study of CD8 T cells in Susac syndrome. A single record per CDR3 protein comes from TCRdb applying MiXCR to the immunoSEQ multiplex PCR reads. The table lists 100,000 to 150,000 distinct CDR3 sequences, 85% to 95% of them singletons. Sequenced sample: CD4+ T cells from PBMCs. These receptors were obtained from a human donor with multiple sclerosis. Both conserved end residues are part of each CDR3. Each record gives: V gene, clone size, J gene, D gene, CDR3 protein, CDR3 DNA. A D gene is named only where the DNA matches it firmly. Clone size, where shown, is once, few, many, or a class for clones that have expanded.

>TRBV9|.|TRBJ2-3|TRBD2
CASSVASGGDTQYF
TGTGCCAGCAGCGTAGCTAGCGGGGGGGATACGCAGTATTTT
>TRBV29-1|once|TRBJ2-5|.
CSVATGTKETQYF
TGCAGCGTCGCAACAGGAACCAAAGAGACCCAGTACTTC
>TRBV13|.|TRBJ2-3|.
CASSRPPVEDTQYF
TGTGCCAGCAGCCGCCCCCCTGTGGAAGATACGCAGTATTTT
>TRBV29-1|.|TRBJ1-2|.
CSADRRGGYTF
TGCAGCGCTGATCGACGGGGTGGCTACACCTTC
>TRBV7-2|.|TRBJ1-2|.
CASSFLGLQYGYTF
TGTGCCAGCAGCTTTCTGGGACTGCAATATGGCTACACCTTC
>TRBV5-1|.|TRBJ1-1|.
CASSLDAGRTEAFF
TGCGCCAGCAGCTTGGACGCAGGGAGGACTGAAGCTTTCTTT
>TRBV5-1|.|TRBJ1-1|.
CASSSGPENTEAFF
TGCGCCAGCAGCTCGGGACCGGAGAACACTGAAGCTTTCTTT
>TRBV30|.|TRBJ1-5|.
CAWSRNSNQPQHF
TGTGCCTGGAGTCGGAATAGCAATCAGCCCCAGCATTTT
>TRBV5-6|.|TRBJ1-5|.
CASSSYRGLSNQPQHF
TGTGCCAGCAGCTCCTACCGTGGGCTCAGCAATCAGCCCCAGCATTTT
>TRBV7-6|.|TRBJ1-1|.
CASSFSVGDTEAFF
TGTGCCAGCAGCTTTTCTGTAGGGGACACTGAAGCTTTCTTT
>TRBV3-1|.|TRBJ2-7|TRBD1
CASVSGGHEQYF
TGTGCCAGCGTTTCAGGGGGACACGAGCAGTACTTC
>TRBV7-2|.|TRBJ1-6|.
CASTLGPPSPLHF
TGTGCCAGCACCTTGGGACCTCCTTCACCCCTCCACTTT
>TRBV20-1|.|TRBJ1-2|.
CSASSQNDGYTF
TGCAGTGCTAGCTCCCAGAACGATGGCTACACCTTC
>TRBV20-1|once|TRBJ2-7|.
CSARRLAYEQYF
TGCAGTGCTAGGCGACTAGCCTACGAGCAGTACTTC
>TRBV5-1|.|TRBJ1-5|.
CASSHGTHSGQPQHF
TGCGCCAGCAGCCATGGGACTCACAGCGGTCAGCCCCAGCATTTT
>TRBV6-1|.|TRBJ1-5|TRBD1
CASNSQGAQHF
TGTGCCAGCAATTCACAGGGGGCCCAGCATTTT
>TRBV29-1|.|TRBJ2-1|.
CSAAGQTYNEQFF
TGCAGCGCTGCGGGACAGACCTACAATGAGCAGTTCTTC
>TRBV12-3/TRBV12-4|.|TRBJ1-1|.
CASSPPMGSNTEAFF
TGTGCCAGCAGTCCACCTATGGGCAGTAACACTGAAGCTTTCTTT
>TRBV12-3/TRBV12-4|.|TRBJ2-1|.
CASSQLNEQFF
TGTGCCAGCAGTCAGCTGAATGAGCAGTTCTTC
>TRBV19|.|TRBJ1-6|.
CASSLQVQVPSPLHF
TGTGCCAGTAGTCTTCAGGTTCAAGTGCCTTCACCCCTCCACTTT
>TRBV3-1|.|TRBJ2-1|TRBD1
CASSQKRTGRSYNEQFF
TGTGCCAGCAGCCAGAAAAGGACAGGCCGCTCCTACAATGAGCAGTTCTTC
>TRBV7-3|.|TRBJ2-3|.
CASSRPGSDTQYF
TGTGCCAGCAGCCGGCCCGGGTCAGATACGCAGTATTTT
>TRBV19|.|TRBJ1-5|.
CASSIATPFNQPQHF
TGTGCCAGTAGTATAGCGACACCTTTCAATCAGCCCCAGCATTTT
>TRBV28|.|TRBJ2-1|.
CASSAPSRGRGF
TGTGCCAGCAGTGCCCCCTCAAGGGGGAGGGGGTTC
>TRBV4-3|once|TRBJ1-4|.
CASSQDKDPATNEKLFF
TGCGCCAGCAGCCAAGACAAGGACCCGGCAACTAATGAAAAACTGTTTTTT
>TRBV2|once|TRBJ1-6|.
CASSYSTANSPLHF
TGTGCCAGCAGTTATTCCACAGCAAATTCACCCCTCCACTTT
>TRBV11-2|.|TRBJ1-1|.
CASSLYGREGAFF
TGTGCCAGCAGCTTATATGGCAGGGAGGGAGCTTTCTTT
>TRBV7-9|once|TRBJ1-2|.
CASSLSDLYGYTF
TGTGCCAGCAGCTTGTCGGACCTCTATGGCTACACCTTC
>TRBV6-1|.|TRBJ2-1|TRBD1
CASSPQGASVINEQFF
TGTGCCAGCTCTCCGCAGGGGGCGTCGGTTATTAATGAGCAGTTCTTC
>TRBV30|.|TRBJ1-4|.
CAWALTATNEKLFF
TGTGCCTGGGCCTTGACAGCAACTAATGAAAAACTGTTTTTT
>TRBV18|.|TRBJ1-1|.
CASSPPVGVNTEAFF
TGTGCCAGCTCACCACCAGTGGGGGTCAACACTGAAGCTTTCTTT
>TRBV12-3/TRBV12-4|few|TRBJ2-3|.
CASSLGADTQYF
TGTGCCAGCAGTTTGGGGGCAGATACGCAGTATTTT
>TRBV7-9|.|TRBJ2-5|.
CASSFDWEETQYF
TGTGCCAGCAGTTTCGACTGGGAAGAGACCCAGTACTTC
>TRBV27|.|TRBJ2-7|.
CASRLKVTSTYEQYF
TGTGCCAGCAGATTAAAGGTGACATCAACCTACGAGCAGTACTTC
>TRBV10-3|.|TRBJ1-1|.
CAISQMTGSMNTEAFF
TGTGCCATCAGTCAAATGACAGGATCTATGAACACTGAAGCTTTCTTT
>TRBV13|.|TRBJ2-7|TRBD1
CASSLVQGGHEQYF
TGTGCCAGCAGCTTAGTACAGGGGGGACACGAGCAGTACTTC
>TRBV5-6|.|TRBJ2-7|.
CASSGTWELEQYF
TGTGCCAGCAGCGGGACGTGGGAGCTCGAGCAGTACTTC
>TRBV6-6|.|TRBJ1-3|.
CASTWRDTIYF
TGTGCCAGCACATGGAGGGACACCATATATTTT
>TRBV20-1|once|TRBJ1-1|.
CSASRGRGNTEAFF
TGCAGTGCTAGCAGGGGCAGGGGTAACACTGAAGCTTTCTTT
>TRBV6-6|.|TRBJ1-1|.
CASTLVWATEAFF
TGTGCCAGCACCCTCGTTTGGGCCACTGAAGCTTTCTTT
>TRBV18|.|TRBJ2-4|TRBD1
CASSPTGEKAKNIQYF
TGTGCCAGCTCACCTACAGGGGAGAAAGCCAAAAACATTCAGTACTTC
>TRBV20-1|.|TRBJ2-5|.
CSARDLAGRETQYF
TGCAGTGCTAGAGATCTGGCGGGGAGGGAGACCCAGTACTTC